The 18 T cell receptor beta chains below all came from one sample that was sequenced in a study of blood T cells in healthy people across ages. Primers used in a second PCR of roughly 6 to 11 cycles were a sample-barcoded 5' primer and a J-beta primer mix. One entry per CDR3 protein, called by TCRdb with MiXCR from the 5' RACE reads. Of 800,000 to 950,000 distinct CDR3 sequences in the sample, 25% to 30% were seen once. These data were also filed under a second study, of T cells of mothers and their children.

The sequencing input was blood. Receptors were obtained from a woman in her forties in good health.

In DNA, the CDR3 is TGTGCCAGCAGTTTACTCTTCGGACTAGCGGGGGGTGGCAATGAGCAGTTCTTC. Translated: CASSLLFGLAGGGNEQFF. This chain links TRBV28 with TRBJ2-1; 14 bases map to TRBD2. The CDR3 is 18 amino acids. Germline V CDR1 and CDR2: MDHEN, SYDVKM. Trimming cost V 2 bases and J 6 bases; bases outside gene matches: 9.

This clonotype occurred many times. The genes are TRBV5-1 and TRBJ2-1; 7 nucleotides match TRBD1. V shed 1 base and J 7 bases; nucleotides not matched to a gene: 5. The CDR3 totals 14 residues. CDR1 is SGHRS, CDR2 YFSETQ, per germline. CDR3 bases: TGCGCCAGCAGCTTGTGGACAGGAGATAATGAGCAGTTCTTC. Translation: CASSLWTGDNEQFF. The entire variable domain, with the rest obtained from reference TRBV5-1 and TRBJ2-1, is as follows: KAGVTQTPRYLIKTRGQQVTLSCSPISGHRSVSWYQQTPGQGLQFLFEYFSETQRNKGNFPGRFSGRQFSNSRSEMNVSTLELGDSALYLCASSLWTGDNEQFFGPGTRLTVL.

Notes on this clonotype: The conserved final phenylalanine or tryptophan is absent from the CDR3, which likely points to a read error. This sequence joins TRBV7-2 and TRBJ1-2, with TRBD1 matching over 8 bases. CDR1 and CDR2 (germline): SGHTA, FQGNSA. Trimming removed 5 bases from V and 7 bases from J; junction bases left unmatched: 9. The CDR3 is 14 residues long. CDR3 protein: CASSRNQGAGGYTL. The CDR3 coding sequence is TGTGCCAGCAGCCGTAATCAGGGGGCTGGTGGCTACACCTTA.

This clonotype appeared many times. The chain carries TRBV29-1 and TRBJ2-5, with 10 bases aligning to TRBD1. There are 14 residues in the CDR3. CDR1 SQVTM and CDR2 ANQGSEA come from the germline V gene. V was clipped by 8 bases and J by 1 base; unmatched bases: 7. The CDR3 is CSWRGTGVQETQYF. As DNA, the CDR3 is TGCAGCTGGAGGGGGACAGGGGTCCAAGAGACCCAGTACTTC.

This clonotype was found a few times. The chain is built from TRBV7-9 and TRBJ1-4, with D uncertain. V lost 6 bases, J lost 5 bases, and 10 bases lay in between. Looked up from germline, CDR1 is SEHNR and CDR2 is FQNEAQ (reference sequence). The CDR3 runs 13 residues. The CDR3 region is CASSESLNEKLFF. CDR3 in DNA: TGTGCCAGCAGTGAATCCCTAAATGAAAAACTGTTTTTT.

V usage is TRBV6-6 and J usage is TRBJ2-3; D remains ambiguous. Germline V gene lookup returns CDR1 MNHNY and CDR2 SVGAGI (reference sequence). Trimming pared 6 bases from V and 4 bases from J, leaving 11 bases between. CDR3 length: 13 residues. Here the CDR3 reads CASSPGYADTQYF. The CDR3 DNA reads as TGTGCCAGCAGCCCCGGGTACGCAGATACGCAGTATTTT.

This chain connects TRBV28 to TRBJ2-6, with D perhaps TRBD1 or TRBD2 (5 bases each). Germline loops: CDR1 MDHEN, CDR2 SYDVKM. The CDR3 is made up of 17 amino acids. Trimming removed 6 bases from V and 4 bases from J, with 19 bases in between. CDR3 DNA: TGTGCCAGCAGCTCCAGAGTCCGAGGGGTCGGGGCCAACGTCCTGACTTTC. Translation: CASSSRVRGVGANVLTF.

This clonotype was observed a handful of times. The rearrangement uses TRBV12-3 or TRBV12-4 and TRBJ2-7; maybe TRBD1 (5 bases). The CDR3 has 14 residues. Trimming pared 4 bases from V and 1 base from J, leaving 11 bases between. The DNA of the CDR3 is TGTGCCAGCAGTTCCCTAGGACAATCCTACGAGCAGTACTTC. Its protein is CASSSLGQSYEQYF.

V usage is TRBV4-3 and J usage is TRBJ1-2; 9 positions match TRBD1. This CDR3 has 15 amino acids. Germline trimming cut 1 base from V and 4 bases from J; bases unmatched to any gene: 4. The germline V gene encodes CDR1 LGHNA and CDR2 YSLEER. The chain's CDR3 is CASSQGQGVGYGYTF. DNA for the CDR3: TGCGCCAGCAGCCAAGGACAGGGGGTAGGCTATGGCTACACCTTC.

The V call is TRBV20-1, the J call TRBJ1-5, with 11 bases that match TRBD1. CDR3 length: 15 amino acids. Germline V CDR1 and CDR2: DFQATT, SNEGSKA (reference sequence). The J segment lost 6 bases and the V segment lost 1 base, leaving 5 bases of the junction unmatched. CDR3: CSARGRTGGGQPQHF. CDR3 in DNA: TGCAGTGCTAGAGGGCGGACAGGGGGCGGTCAGCCCCAGCATTTT.

This clonotype was recorded at least ten times. The chain combines TRBV15 with TRBJ1-2, with D unclear. Per the germline V gene, CDR1 is LNHNV and CDR2 is YYDKDF (reference sequence). V gave up 5 bases and J gave up 8 bases, with 18 bases separating them. This CDR3 comprises 14 residues. The CDR3 sequence: CATSYSPSADGYTF. The CDR3 coding sequence is TGTGCCACCAGCTACAGCCCCAGTGCGGACGGCTACACCTTC.

The rearrangement uses TRBV5-1 and TRBJ2-5; 8 bases match TRBD2. Germline-derived CDR1 and CDR2 are SGHRS and YFSETQ. The trim removed 3 bases at V and 2 bases at J, leaving 6 bases unmatched. The CDR3 is 15 residues long. The CDR3 DNA reads as TGCGCCAGCAGCTCGGTCGGGGGGGGGCAAGAGACCCAGTACTTC. Its translation is CASSSVGGGQETQYF.

This clonotype has at least ten counts. The chain uses TRBV15 and TRBJ2-5, with TRBD2 matching over 9 bases. Germline CDR1 LNHNV, CDR2 YYDKDF (reference sequence). V lost 0 bases to trimming and J lost 3 bases; unmatched junction nucleotides: 2. This CDR3 has 15 amino acids. The CDR3 region has the DNA TGTGCCACCAGCAGAGACGGGACTAGCAAAGAGACCCAGTACTTC. It codes for CATSRDGTSKETQYF.

This clonotype was recorded at least ten times. The chain carries TRBV20-1 and TRBJ2-7, with 9 bases lining up with TRBD2. The germline V gene has CDR1 DFQATT and CDR2 SNEGSKA (reference sequence). V dropped 6 bases and J dropped 4; count of bases not matched to a gene: 13. The CDR3 extends over 15 amino acids. CDR3 in DNA: TGCAGTGCCCTAAGGGGGGAGCGGGGGGATTACGAGCAGTACTTC. Residues: CSALRGERGDYEQYF.

This clonotype was counted many times. The chain uses TRBV25-1 and TRBJ2-1; TRBD1 might be the D (5 bases). This CDR3 spans 16 amino acids. V was shortened by 3 bases and J by 0 bases, with 12 bases between the two germline ends. Per the germline V gene, CDR1 is MGHDK and CDR2 is SYGVNS. CDR3 in DNA: TGTGCCAGCAGTGATAGGGGCGGTAGCTCCTACAATGAGCAGTTCTTC. Translation gives CASSDRGGSSYNEQFF.

J is TRBJ1-3 and V is TRBV12-3 or TRBV12-4; D uncertain. The CDR3 totals 14 residues. The germline V and J ends were trimmed by 3 bases and 5 bases, with 11 bases remaining between them. In nucleotides, the CDR3 is TGTGCCAGCAGTTTTAAGGATCCAAGAAACACCATATATTTT. It translates to CASSFKDPRNTIYF.

V gene TRBV5-1 combines with J gene TRBJ2-1, with D perhaps assigned TRBD1 or TRBD2 (7 bases each). Germline V gene data show CDR1 as SGHRS and CDR2 as YFSETQ. The CDR3 loop spans 17 amino acids. Trimming cost V 0 bases and J 7 bases, with 20 bases left between them. CDR3 nucleotides: TGCGCCAGCAGCTTGGATGCAGGGGGGGTGGGGTGGAATGAGCAGTTCTTC. Translated: CASSLDAGGVGWNEQFF.

There are a few counts of this clonotype. This rearrangement joins TRBV20-1 to TRBJ1-4; D is unresolved. V dropped 5 bases and J dropped 13 bases, with 17 bases sitting between them. Germline assignment: CDR1 DFQATT and CDR2 SNEGSKA (reference sequence). This CDR3 has 12 amino acids. The CDR3: CSAPGEPEGLFF. DNA for the CDR3: TGCAGTGCTCCTGGGGAGCCCGAGGGACTGTTTTTT.